This T cell receptor beta chain appears in the sequencing data of a study of read filtering for tumor transcriptome and immune sequencing. The library was built from about 400 ng RNA with molecular barcoded adaptors for alpha/delta and beta/gamma chains. TCRdb passed the reads through MiXCR, listing each CDR3 protein once. The sample shows about 47,000 distinct CDR3 sequences, roughly 12% of them seen only once. The CDR3 is 19 residues long. In its sample, this clonotype was seen a few times. Sequencing input: a population of CD138-negative cells sorted from bone marrow. The sequence was collected from a donor aged 40 or over with multiple myeloma. The chain carries TRBV21-1 and TRBJ1-1; TRBD1, the table's D call, was not compared with the DNA. TRBV21-1 is designated a pseudogene. The CDR3 spells CASSPRPCRGAVRDTEAFF. The CDR3 bases are TGTGCCAGCAGCCCAAGGCCTTGTCGGGGGGCGGTGAGAGACACTGAAGCTTTCTTT.